The 9 T cell receptor beta chains below come from one sample, sequenced in a study of T-cell reconstitution after alpha-beta-depleted transplantation in children. TCRbeta library preparation incorporated unique molecular identifiers. MiXCR was run by TCRdb on the PCR reads, yielding one entry per CDR3 protein. The sample includes tens of thousands of distinct CDR3 sequences, roughly 50% of them seen just once. The specimen comprised peripheral blood, sampled before TCRalphabeta/CD19-depleted stem cell transplant. These TCRs come from a boy under two years old with SCID, due to receive a stem cell transplant.

This clonotype was observed a handful of times. The rearrangement links TRBV20-1 to TRBJ1-2; 8 bases are a match to TRBD1. Germline loops: CDR1 DFQATT, CDR2 SNEGSKA (reference sequence). The CDR3 extends over 13 amino acids. Trimming removed 6 bases from V and 0 bases from J; junction bases left unmatched: 3. The CDR3 region is CSAKTGANYGYTF. CDR3 nucleotides: TGCAGTGCCAAGACAGGGGCTAACTATGGCTACACCTTC.

This clonotype was recorded once. The rearrangement uses TRBV5-1 and TRBJ1-2; no clear D gene. Germline loops: CDR1 SGHRS, CDR2 YFSETQ. Trimming took off 4 bases at V and 1 base at J, with 11 bases between the two ends. The CDR3 sequence is 14 residues long. The CDR3 loop is CASSPDGDNYGYTF. The CDR3 bases are TGCGCCAGCAGCCCGGACGGAGATAACTATGGCTACACCTTC. Drawing the rest from reference TRBV5-1 and TRBJ1-2, the complete variable domain is KAGVTQTPRYLIKTRGQQVTLSCSPISGHRSVSWYQQTPGQGLQFLFEYFSETQRNKGNFPGRFSGRQFSNSRSEMNVSTLELGDSALYLCASSPDGDNYGYTFGSGTRLTVV.

In its sample, this clonotype was seen once. The genes are TRBV20-1 and TRBJ2-2, with a tentative D call TRBD2 (5 bases). Germline CDR1 DFQATT, CDR2 SNEGSKA (reference sequence). The CDR3 spans 12 residues. Trimming removed 6 bases from V and 7 bases from J, with 12 bases in between. CDR3 region: CSAPGLSGELFF. DNA of the CDR3: TGCAGTGCGCCTGGACTTAGCGGGGAGCTGTTTTTT.

CDR3 amino acids: CASSEEITGELFF. CDR3 nucleotides: TGTGCCAGCAGTGAGGAGATAACAGGGGAGCTGTTTTTT. The gene calls are TRBV6-4 and TRBJ2-2; unclear D gene. Trimming pared 3 bases from V and 8 bases from J, leaving 10 bases between. The CDR3 sequence is 13 residues long. CDR1 and CDR2 (germline): MRHNA, SNTAGT.

V is TRBV12-3 or TRBV12-4 and J is TRBJ2-7, with TRBD2 matching over 7 bases. The CDR3 is made up of 15 amino acids. The V segment lost 1 base and the J segment 2 bases; nucleotides outside the gene matches: 5. CDR3 residues: CASSLGGGLTYEQYF. CDR3 in DNA: TGTGCCAGCAGTTTAGGGGGGGGACTGACCTACGAGCAGTACTTC.

This clonotype was counted many times. This CDR3 is CASSPTGGTGELFF. In nucleotides, the CDR3 is TGCGCCAGCAGCCCTACAGGGGGCACCGGGGAGCTGTTTTTT. This sequence joins TRBV4-1 and TRBJ2-2; 8 bases are a match to TRBD1. Germline CDR1 is MGHRA and CDR2 is YSYEKL. V gave up 4 bases and J gave up 4 bases; unmatched junction bases: 2. The CDR3 contains 14 residues.

There are a few counts of this clonotype. This chain joins TRBV7-9 and TRBJ2-5; D gene uncertain. This CDR3 has 14 amino acids. Germline loops: CDR1 SEHNR, CDR2 FQNEAQ (reference sequence). V gave up 5 bases and J gave up 0 bases, with 10 bases separating them. CDR3 sequence reads: CASSLTTDQETQYF. CDR3 coding DNA: TGTGCCAGCAGCCTTACGACGGACCAAGAGACCCAGTACTTC.

V gene TRBV5-1 combines with J gene TRBJ2-5; D is ambiguous. The length of the CDR3 is 12 residues. CDR1 is SGHRS and CDR2 is YFSETQ in the germline V gene. The V end lost 4 bases, the J end lost 2 bases, and 6 bases lay between the germline ends. The CDR3 DNA reads TGCGCCAGCAGCAGAAATCAAGAGACCCAGTACTTC. It encodes CASSRNQETQYF.

This clonotype was counted between two and nine times. J is TRBJ2-1 and V is TRBV7-2; 9 bases match TRBD2. CDR1 SGHTA and CDR2 FQGNSA come from the germline V gene. V gave up 2 bases and J gave up 14 bases; unmatched junction bases: 4. The CDR3 is 12 residues long. The CDR3 DNA reads as TGTGCCAGCAGCTTATCCGGGACTAGCAAGTTCTTC. Protein product: CASSLSGTSKFF.